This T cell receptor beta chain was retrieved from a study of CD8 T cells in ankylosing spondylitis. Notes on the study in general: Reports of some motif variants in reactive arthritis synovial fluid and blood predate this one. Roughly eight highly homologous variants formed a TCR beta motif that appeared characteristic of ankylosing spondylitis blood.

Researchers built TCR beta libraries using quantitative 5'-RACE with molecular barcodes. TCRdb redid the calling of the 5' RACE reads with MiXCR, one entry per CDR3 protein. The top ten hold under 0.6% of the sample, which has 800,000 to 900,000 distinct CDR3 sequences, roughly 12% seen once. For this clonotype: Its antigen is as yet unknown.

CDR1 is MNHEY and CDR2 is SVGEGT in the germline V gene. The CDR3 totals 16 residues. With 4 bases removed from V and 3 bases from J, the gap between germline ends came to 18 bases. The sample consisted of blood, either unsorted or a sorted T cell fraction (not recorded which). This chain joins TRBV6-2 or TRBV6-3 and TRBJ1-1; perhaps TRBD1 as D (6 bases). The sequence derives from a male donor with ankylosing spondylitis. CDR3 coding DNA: TGTGCCAGCAGTTGGGCTGGGAACAGGGATTACACTGAAGCTTTCTTT. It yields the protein CASSWAGNRDYTEAFF.